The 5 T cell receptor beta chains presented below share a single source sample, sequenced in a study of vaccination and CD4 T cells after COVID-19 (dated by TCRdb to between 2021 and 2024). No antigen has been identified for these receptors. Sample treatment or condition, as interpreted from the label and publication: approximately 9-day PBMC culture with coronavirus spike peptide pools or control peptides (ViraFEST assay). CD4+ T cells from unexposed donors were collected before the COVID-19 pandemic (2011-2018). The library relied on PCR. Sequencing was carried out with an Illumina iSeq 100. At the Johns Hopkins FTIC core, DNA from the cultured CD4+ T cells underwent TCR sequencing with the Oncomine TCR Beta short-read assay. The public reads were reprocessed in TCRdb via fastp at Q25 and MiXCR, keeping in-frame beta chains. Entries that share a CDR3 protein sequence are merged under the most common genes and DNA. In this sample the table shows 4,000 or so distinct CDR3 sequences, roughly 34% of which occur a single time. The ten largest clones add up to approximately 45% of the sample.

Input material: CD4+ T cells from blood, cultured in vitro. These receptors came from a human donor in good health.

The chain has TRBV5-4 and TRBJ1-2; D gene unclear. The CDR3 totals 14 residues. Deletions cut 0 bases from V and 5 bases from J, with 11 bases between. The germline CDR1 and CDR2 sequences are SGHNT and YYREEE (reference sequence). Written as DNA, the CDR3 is TGTGCCAGCAGCTTGGTGAAGGATGTTTATGGCTACACCTTC. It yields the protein CASSLVKDVYGYTF.

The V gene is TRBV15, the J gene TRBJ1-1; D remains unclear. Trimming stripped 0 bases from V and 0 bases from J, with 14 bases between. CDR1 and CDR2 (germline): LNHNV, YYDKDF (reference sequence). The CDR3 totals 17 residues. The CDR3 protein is CATSRESMVGLNTEAFF. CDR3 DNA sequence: TGTGCCACCAGCAGAGAGTCGATGGTGGGGTTGAACACTGAAGCTTTCTTT.

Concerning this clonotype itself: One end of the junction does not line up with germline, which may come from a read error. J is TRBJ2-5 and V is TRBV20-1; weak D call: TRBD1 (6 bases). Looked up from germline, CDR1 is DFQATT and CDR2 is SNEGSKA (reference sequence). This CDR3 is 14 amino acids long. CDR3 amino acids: CSAREGSGQVTQYF. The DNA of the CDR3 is TGCAGTGCTAGAGAGGGCTCGGGACAAGTGACCCAGTACTTC.

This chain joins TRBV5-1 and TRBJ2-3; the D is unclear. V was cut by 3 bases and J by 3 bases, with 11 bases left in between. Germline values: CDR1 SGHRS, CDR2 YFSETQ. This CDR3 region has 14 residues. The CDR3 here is CASSSRRDTDTQYF. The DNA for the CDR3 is TGCGCCAGCAGCTCTCGAAGGGATACAGATACGCAGTATTTT.

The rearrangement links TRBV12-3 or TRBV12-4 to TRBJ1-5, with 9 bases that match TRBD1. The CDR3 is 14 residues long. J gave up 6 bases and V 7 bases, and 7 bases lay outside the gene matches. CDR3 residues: CASTPGQGVQPQHF. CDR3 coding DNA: TGTGCCAGCACCCCGGGACAGGGCGTTCAGCCCCAGCATTTT.